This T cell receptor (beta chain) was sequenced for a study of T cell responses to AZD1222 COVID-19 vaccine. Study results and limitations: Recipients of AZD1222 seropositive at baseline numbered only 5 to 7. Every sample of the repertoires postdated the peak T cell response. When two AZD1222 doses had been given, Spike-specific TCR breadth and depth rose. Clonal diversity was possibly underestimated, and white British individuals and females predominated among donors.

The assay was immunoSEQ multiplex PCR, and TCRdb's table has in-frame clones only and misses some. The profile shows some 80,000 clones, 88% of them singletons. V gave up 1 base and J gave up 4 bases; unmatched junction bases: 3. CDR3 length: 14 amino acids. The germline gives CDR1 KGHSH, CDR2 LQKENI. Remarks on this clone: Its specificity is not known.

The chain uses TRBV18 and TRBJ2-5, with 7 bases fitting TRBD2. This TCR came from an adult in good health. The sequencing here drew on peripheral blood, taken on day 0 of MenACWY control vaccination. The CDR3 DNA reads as TGTGCCAGCTCACCACAGCGGGGTGGAGAGACCCAGTACTTC. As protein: CASSPQRGGETQYF.